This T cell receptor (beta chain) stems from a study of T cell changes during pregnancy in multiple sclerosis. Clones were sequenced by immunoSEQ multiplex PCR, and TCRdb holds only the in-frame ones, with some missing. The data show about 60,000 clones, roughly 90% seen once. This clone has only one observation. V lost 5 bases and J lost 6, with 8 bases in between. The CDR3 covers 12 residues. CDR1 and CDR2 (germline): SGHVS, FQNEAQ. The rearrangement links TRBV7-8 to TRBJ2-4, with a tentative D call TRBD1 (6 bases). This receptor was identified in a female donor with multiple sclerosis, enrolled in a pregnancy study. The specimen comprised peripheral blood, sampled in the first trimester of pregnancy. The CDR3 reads CASSTDRNIQYF. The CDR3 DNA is TGTGCCAGCAGCACGGACAGAAACATTCAGTACTTC.